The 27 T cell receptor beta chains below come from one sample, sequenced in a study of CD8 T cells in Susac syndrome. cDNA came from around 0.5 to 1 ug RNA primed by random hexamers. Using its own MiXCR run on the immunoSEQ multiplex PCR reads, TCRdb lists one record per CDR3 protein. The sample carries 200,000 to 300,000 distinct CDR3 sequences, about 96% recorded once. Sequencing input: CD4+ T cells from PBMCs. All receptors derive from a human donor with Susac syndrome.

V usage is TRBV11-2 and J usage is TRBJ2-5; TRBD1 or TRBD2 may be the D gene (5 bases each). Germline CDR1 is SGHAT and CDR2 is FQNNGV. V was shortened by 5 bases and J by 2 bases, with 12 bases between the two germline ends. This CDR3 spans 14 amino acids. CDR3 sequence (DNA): TGTGCCAGCAGCCCGGGACCACCACAAGAGACCCAGTACTTC. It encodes CASSPGPPQETQYF.

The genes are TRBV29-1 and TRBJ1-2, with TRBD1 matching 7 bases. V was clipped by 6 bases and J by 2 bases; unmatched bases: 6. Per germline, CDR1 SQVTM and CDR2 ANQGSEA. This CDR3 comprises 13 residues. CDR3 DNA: TGCAGCGTCCCTCTGACAGGGAACTATGGCTACACCTTC. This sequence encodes CSVPLTGNYGYTF.

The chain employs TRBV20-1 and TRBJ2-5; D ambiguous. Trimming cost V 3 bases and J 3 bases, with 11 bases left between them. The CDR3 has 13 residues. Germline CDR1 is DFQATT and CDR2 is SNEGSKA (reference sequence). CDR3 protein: CSASWNTEETQYF. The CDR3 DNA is TGCAGTGCTAGTTGGAACACTGAAGAGACCCAGTACTTC.

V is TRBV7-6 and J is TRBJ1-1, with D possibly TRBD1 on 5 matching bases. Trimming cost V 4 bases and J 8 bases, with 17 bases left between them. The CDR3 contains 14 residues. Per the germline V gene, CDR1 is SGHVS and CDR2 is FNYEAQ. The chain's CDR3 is CASSSIGGAEEAFF. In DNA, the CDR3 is TGTGCCAGCAGCTCTATAGGTGGGGCAGAGGAAGCTTTCTTT.

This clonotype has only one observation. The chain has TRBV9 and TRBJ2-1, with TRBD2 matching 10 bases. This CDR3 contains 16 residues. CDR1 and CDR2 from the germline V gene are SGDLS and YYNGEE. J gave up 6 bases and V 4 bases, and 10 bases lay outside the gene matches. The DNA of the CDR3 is TGTGCCAGCAGCCTAGGGGGGCTAGCGGGAGTCAATGAGCAGTTCTTC. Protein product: CASSLGGLAGVNEQFF.

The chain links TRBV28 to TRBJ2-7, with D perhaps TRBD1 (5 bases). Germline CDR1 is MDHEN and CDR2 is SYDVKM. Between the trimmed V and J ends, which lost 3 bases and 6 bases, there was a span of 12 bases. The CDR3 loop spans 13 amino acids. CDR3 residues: CASSFTGRGEQYF. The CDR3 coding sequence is TGTGCCAGCAGTTTCACAGGAAGGGGCGAGCAGTACTTC.

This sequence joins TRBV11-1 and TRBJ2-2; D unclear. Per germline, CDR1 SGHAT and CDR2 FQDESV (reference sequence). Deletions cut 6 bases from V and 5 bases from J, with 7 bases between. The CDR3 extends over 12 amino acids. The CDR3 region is CASRSKTGELFF. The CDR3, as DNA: TGTGCCAGCAGGTCAAAGACCGGGGAGCTGTTTTTT. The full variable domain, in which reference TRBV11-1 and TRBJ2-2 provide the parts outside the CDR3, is EAEVAQSPRYKITEKSQAVAFWCDPISGHATLYWYRQILGQGPELLVQFQDESVVDDSQLPKDRFSAERLKGVDSTLKIQPAELGDSAMYLCASRSKTGELFFGEGSRLTVL.

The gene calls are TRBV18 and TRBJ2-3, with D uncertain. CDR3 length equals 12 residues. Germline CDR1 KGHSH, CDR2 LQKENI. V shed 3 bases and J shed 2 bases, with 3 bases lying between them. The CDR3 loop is CASSPDTDTQYF. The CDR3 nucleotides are TGTGCCAGCTCACCTGACACAGATACGCAGTATTTT.

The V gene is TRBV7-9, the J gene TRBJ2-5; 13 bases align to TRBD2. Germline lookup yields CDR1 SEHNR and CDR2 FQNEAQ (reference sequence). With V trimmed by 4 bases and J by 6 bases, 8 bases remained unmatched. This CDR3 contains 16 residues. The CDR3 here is CASSSPGLAGVQTQYF. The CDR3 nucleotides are TGTGCCAGCAGCTCGCCTGGACTAGCGGGAGTACAGACCCAGTACTTC.

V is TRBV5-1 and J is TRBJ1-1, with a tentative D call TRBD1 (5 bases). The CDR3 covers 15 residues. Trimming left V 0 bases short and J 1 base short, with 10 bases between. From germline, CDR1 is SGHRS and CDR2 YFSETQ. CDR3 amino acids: CASSLGDGPNTEAFF. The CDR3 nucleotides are TGCGCCAGCAGCTTGGGGGACGGACCGAACACTGAAGCTTTCTTT.

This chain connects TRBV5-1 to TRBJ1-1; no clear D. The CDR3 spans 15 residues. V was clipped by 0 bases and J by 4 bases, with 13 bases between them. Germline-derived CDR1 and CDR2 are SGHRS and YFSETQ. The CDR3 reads CASSLDGGRSTEAFF. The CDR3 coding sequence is TGCGCCAGCAGCTTGGATGGAGGAAGGAGCACTGAAGCTTTCTTT.

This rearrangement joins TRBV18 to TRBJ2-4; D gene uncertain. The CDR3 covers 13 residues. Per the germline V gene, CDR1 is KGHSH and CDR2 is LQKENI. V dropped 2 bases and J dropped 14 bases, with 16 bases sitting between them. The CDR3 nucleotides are TGTGCCAGCTCACCAGTCGAATCCCACCCTGAGTACTTC. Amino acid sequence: CASSPVESHPEYF.

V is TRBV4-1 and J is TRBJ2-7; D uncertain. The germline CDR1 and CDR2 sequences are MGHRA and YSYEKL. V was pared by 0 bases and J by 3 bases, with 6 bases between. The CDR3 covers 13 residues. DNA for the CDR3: TGCGCCAGCAGCCAAGAGCGGTTCTACGAGCAGTACTTC. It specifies CASSQERFYEQYF.

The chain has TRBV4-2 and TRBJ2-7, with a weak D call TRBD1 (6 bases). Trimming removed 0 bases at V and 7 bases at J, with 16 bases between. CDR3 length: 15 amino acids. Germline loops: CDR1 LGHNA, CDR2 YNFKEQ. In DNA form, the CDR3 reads TGTGCCAGCAGCCAAGATTTGCAGGGGACGAGTGAGCAGTACTTC. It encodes CASSQDLQGTSEQYF.

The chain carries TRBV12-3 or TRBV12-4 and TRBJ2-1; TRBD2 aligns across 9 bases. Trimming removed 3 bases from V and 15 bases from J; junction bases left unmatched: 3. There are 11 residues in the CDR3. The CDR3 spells CASSFGTSLFF. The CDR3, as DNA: TGTGCCAGCAGTTTTGGGACTAGCCTGTTCTTC.

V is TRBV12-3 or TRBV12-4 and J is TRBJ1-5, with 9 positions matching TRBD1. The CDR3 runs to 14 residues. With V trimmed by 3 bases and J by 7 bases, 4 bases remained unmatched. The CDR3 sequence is CASSFTGGRQPQHF. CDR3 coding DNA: TGTGCCAGCAGTTTTACAGGGGGCAGGCAGCCCCAGCATTTT.

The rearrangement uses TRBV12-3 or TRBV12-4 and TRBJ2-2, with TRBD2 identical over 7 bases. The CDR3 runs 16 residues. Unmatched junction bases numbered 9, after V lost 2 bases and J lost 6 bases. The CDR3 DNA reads TGTGCCAGCAGTTTATCCGGACTAGTGGGCGCCGGGGAGCTGTTTTTT. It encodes CASSLSGLVGAGELFF.

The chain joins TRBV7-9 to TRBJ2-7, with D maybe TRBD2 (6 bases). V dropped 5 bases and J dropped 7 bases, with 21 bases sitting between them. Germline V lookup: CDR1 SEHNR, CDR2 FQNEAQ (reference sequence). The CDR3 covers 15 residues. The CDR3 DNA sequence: TGTGCCAGCAGCCCTCTTGGGAGGCCAGGGTTGGAGCAGTACTTC. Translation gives CASSPLGRPGLEQYF.

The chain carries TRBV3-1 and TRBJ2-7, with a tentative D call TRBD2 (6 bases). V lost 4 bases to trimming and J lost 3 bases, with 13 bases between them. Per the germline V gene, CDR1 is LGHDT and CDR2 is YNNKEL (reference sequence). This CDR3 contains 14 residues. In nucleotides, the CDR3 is TGTGCCAGCAGCCGCCGGGACGGGAGCTACGAGCAGTACTTC. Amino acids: CASSRRDGSYEQYF.

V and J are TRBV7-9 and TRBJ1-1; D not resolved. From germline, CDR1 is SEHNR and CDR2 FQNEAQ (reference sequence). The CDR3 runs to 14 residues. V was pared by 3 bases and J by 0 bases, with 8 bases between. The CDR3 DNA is TGTGCCAGCAGCTTCCAAGCCATGAACACTGAAGCTTTCTTT. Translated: CASSFQAMNTEAFF.

This chain's CDR3 is CASSFSGNLDNEQFF. CDR3 coding DNA: TGCGCCAGCAGCTTTAGCGGGAACCTCGACAATGAGCAGTTCTTC. The genes are TRBV5-1 and TRBJ2-1; 8 nucleotides line up with TRBD2. There are 15 residues in the CDR3. CDR1 and CDR2 from the germline V gene are SGHRS and YFSETQ. V gave up 2 bases and J gave up 5 bases; unmatched junction bases: 6.

The CDR3 coding sequence is TGTGCCTGGAGTCTAGACAGGGGGCCCTACAATGAGCAGTTCTTC. Translated: CAWSLDRGPYNEQFF. The chain recombines TRBV30 with TRBJ2-1; 10 bases align to TRBD1. Germline CDR1 GTSNPN, CDR2 SVGIG (reference sequence). After removal of 2 bases from V and 2 bases from J, the junction contained 3 bases not matched to a gene. This CDR3 has 15 amino acids.

CDR3 sequence reads: CASSEGKGQGRPEQFF. In nucleotides, the CDR3 is TGCGCCAGCAGTGAGGGTAAAGGACAGGGGCGGCCTGAGCAGTTCTTC. V is TRBV10-1 and J is TRBJ2-1, with 9 bases fitting TRBD1. CDR3 size: 16 residues. The V segment lost 2 bases and the J segment 9 bases; nucleotides outside the gene matches: 11. The germline CDR1 and CDR2 sequences are WNHNN and SYGVQD (reference sequence).

The CDR3 here is CASSTGTSGSPETQYF. CDR3 nucleotides: TGTGCCAGCAGTACCGGGACTAGCGGGAGTCCGGAGACCCAGTACTTC. V and J are TRBV28 and TRBJ2-5; 14 nucleotides agree with TRBD2. Germline values: CDR1 MDHEN, CDR2 SYDVKM. CDR3 length equals 16 residues. V was clipped by 5 bases and J by 5 bases; unmatched bases: 7. The variable domain in full, completed from reference TRBV28 and TRBJ2-5, reads DVKVTQSSRYLVKRTGEKVFLECVQDMDHENMFWYRQDPGLGLRLIYFSYDVKMKEKGDIPEGYSVSREKKERFSLILESASTNQTSMYLCASSTGTSGSPETQYFGPGTRLLVL.

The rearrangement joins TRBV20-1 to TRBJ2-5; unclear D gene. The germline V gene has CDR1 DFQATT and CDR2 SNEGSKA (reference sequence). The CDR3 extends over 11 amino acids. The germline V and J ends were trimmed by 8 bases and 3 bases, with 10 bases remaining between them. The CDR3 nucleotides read TGCAGTATCCGGGTGAAAGAGACCCAGTACTTC. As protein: CSIRVKETQYF.

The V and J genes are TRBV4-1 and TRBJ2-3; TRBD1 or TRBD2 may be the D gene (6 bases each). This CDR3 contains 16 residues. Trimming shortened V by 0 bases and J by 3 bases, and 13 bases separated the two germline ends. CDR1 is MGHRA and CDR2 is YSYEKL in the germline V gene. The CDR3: CASSQDQGTLTDTQYF. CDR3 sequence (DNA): TGCGCCAGCAGCCAAGATCAGGGGACTTTGACAGATACGCAGTATTTT.

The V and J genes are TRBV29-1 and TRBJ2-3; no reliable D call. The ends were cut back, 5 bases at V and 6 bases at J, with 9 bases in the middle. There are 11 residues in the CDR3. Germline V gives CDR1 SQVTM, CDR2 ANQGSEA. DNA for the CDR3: TGCAGCGTTAAGCCCGGGGATACGCAGTATTTT. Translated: CSVKPGDTQYF.